The 18 T cell receptor beta chains below were found in one sample sequenced in a study of T cell repertoires in cytomegalovirus infection. Via MiXCR, TCRdb re-called the reads, giving one row per CDR3 protein. The table lists more than 150,000 distinct CDR3 sequences, roughly a fifth of them singletons, with less than 3% in the top ten. Sequences were obtained from PBMCs. The receptors were gathered from a human donor in good health (CMV status not recorded). Some clones in this sample may be carry-over from other donors' samples.

This clonotype occurred many times. V is TRBV7-2 and J is TRBJ2-7; tentatively, D is TRBD1 or TRBD2 (5 bases each). CDR1 is SGHTA, CDR2 FQGNSA, per germline. There are 14 residues in the CDR3. V lost 4 bases and J 2 bases, leaving 12 bases between the germline ends. CDR3 in DNA: TGTGCCAGCAGCTACCGGGACGGAACCTACGAGCAGTACTTC. Protein product: CASSYRDGTYEQYF.

This clonotype was counted many times. The rearrangement links TRBV11-1 to TRBJ1-1, with D uncertain. The V end lost 2 bases, the J end lost 4 bases, and 8 bases lay between the germline ends. Germline assignment: CDR1 SGHAT and CDR2 FQDESV (reference sequence). The CDR3 runs to 13 residues. The CDR3 region has the DNA TGTGCCAGCAGCTTATCAGGAGGCACTGAAGCTTTCTTT. Its protein product is CASSLSGGTEAFF. Using reference TRBV11-1 and TRBJ1-1 for the parts outside the CDR3, the full variable domain is EAEVAQSPRYKITEKSQAVAFWCDPISGHATLYWYRQILGQGPELLVQFQDESVVDDSQLPKDRFSAERLKGVDSTLKIQPAELGDSAMYLCASSLSGGTEAFFGQGTRLTVV.

This clonotype was observed a handful of times. This chain uses TRBV7-8 with TRBJ2-5, with D perhaps matching TRBD1 (6 bases). The V gene's germline CDR1 is SGHVS and CDR2 FQNEAQ. This CDR3 has 13 amino acids. The V end lost 7 bases, the J end lost 1 base, and 10 bases lay between the germline ends. The CDR3 sequence is CASKLGGQETQYF. The DNA of the CDR3 is TGTGCCAGCAAGCTAGGGGGCCAAGAGACCCAGTACTTC.

This clonotype was found many times. The J gene is TRBJ2-3, the V gene TRBV7-2; D ambiguous. Deletions cut 7 bases from V and 8 bases from J, with 10 bases between. This CDR3 region has 11 residues. Germline values: CDR1 SGHTA, CDR2 FQGNSA. CDR3 in amino acids: CASTPGGTQYF. The CDR3 DNA reads TGTGCCAGCACCCCGGGTGGTACGCAGTATTTT.

There are a few counts of this clonotype. The genes are TRBV20-1 and TRBJ1-5; D is uncertain. The CDR3 runs to 12 residues. V lost 6 bases and J lost 5, with 11 bases in between. The V gene's germline CDR1 is DFQATT and CDR2 SNEGSKA (reference sequence). The CDR3 coding sequence is TGCAGTGCGACCGACGCCGATCAGCCCCAGCATTTT. Protein: CSATDADQPQHF.

The genes are TRBV29-1 and TRBJ2-1, with TRBD2 matching 9 bases. V was pared by 3 bases and J by 6 bases, with 6 bases of the junction left unmatched. Germline V gives CDR1 SQVTM, CDR2 ANQGSEA. The CDR3 loop spans 14 amino acids. The CDR3 nucleotides are TGCAGCGTTGACCCGGGACTAGCAGTCAATGAGCAGTTCTTC. Protein sequence: CSVDPGLAVNEQFF.

In its sample, this clonotype was seen a few times. This chain joins TRBV5-1 and TRBJ1-1; 7 nucleotides line up with TRBD1. J lost 2 bases, V lost 7 bases, and 2 bases had no gene match. This CDR3 has 12 residues. From germline, CDR1 is SGHRS and CDR2 YFSETQ. CDR3 region: CASGTANTEAFF. As DNA, the CDR3 is TGCGCCAGCGGGACAGCCAACACTGAAGCTTTCTTT. Combining the CDR3 with reference TRBV5-1 and TRBJ1-1 gives the whole variable domain KAGVTQTPRYLIKTRGQQVTLSCSPISGHRSVSWYQQTPGQGLQFLFEYFSETQRNKGNFPGRFSGRQFSNSRSEMNVSTLELGDSALYLCASGTANTEAFFGQGTRLTVV.

This rearrangement joins TRBV20-1 to TRBJ2-7; TRBD2 matches at 9 bases. Germline V gives CDR1 DFQATT, CDR2 SNEGSKA (reference sequence). J was trimmed by 2 bases and V by 5 bases; bases with no gene match: 4. The CDR3 has 13 residues. CDR3 region: CSARLAGTYEQYF. CDR3 nucleotides: TGCAGTGCTCGTCTAGCGGGAACCTACGAGCAGTACTTC.

This clonotype was seen only a few times. CDR3 DNA sequence: TGTGCCATCAGTGAGTCTAAGACAGGGAGAGAGAACACTGAAGCTTTCTTT. Its translation: CAISESKTGRENTEAFF. This chain connects TRBV10-3 to TRBJ1-1; 7 bases align to TRBD1. Trimming at V came to 0 bases and at J to 1 base, leaving 8 bases not matched to a gene. This CDR3 spans 17 amino acids. The germline CDR1 and CDR2 sequences are ENHRY and SYGVKD.

This chain links TRBV11-1 with TRBJ2-4, with D possibly TRBD2 on 5 matching bases. CDR1 is SGHAT and CDR2 is FQDESV in the germline V gene (reference sequence). This CDR3 has 14 amino acids. V lost 2 bases and J lost 5, with 10 bases in between. CDR3 coding DNA: TGTGCCAGCAGCTTATGGGCCGGGGAAAACATTCAGTACTTC. It translates to CASSLWAGENIQYF.

This clonotype came up many times. The rearrangement links TRBV7-2 to TRBJ2-1; 9 nucleotides match TRBD2. This CDR3 has 16 amino acids. Germline trimming cut 5 bases from V and 12 bases from J; bases unmatched to any gene: 17. Germline CDR1 and CDR2: SGHTA and FQGNSA. The CDR3 sequence is CASSPAGGARAWGQFF. CDR3 bases: TGTGCCAGCAGCCCGGCGGGAGGGGCACGGGCTTGGGGGCAGTTCTTC.

The chain carries TRBV4-1 and TRBJ2-5; D is unresolved. V lost 0 bases, J lost 4 bases, and 6 bases lay in between. The CDR3 runs to 13 residues. Germline CDR1 and CDR2: MGHRA and YSYEKL. CDR3 bases: TGCGCCAGCAGCCAAGAATGGAGAGAGACCCAGTACTTC. Translating gives CASSQEWRETQYF.

The chain is built from TRBV19 and TRBJ1-2; TRBD1 agrees at 7 bases. Germline CDR1 reads LNHDA; CDR2 reads SQIVND (reference sequence). There are 18 residues in the CDR3. With 6 bases clipped from V and 0 bases from J, the junction kept 16 bases outside the gene matches. The CDR3 sequence is CASSTRDRQPLANYGYTF. The CDR3 DNA is TGTGCCAGTAGCACCCGGGACAGACAACCATTAGCTAACTATGGCTACACCTTC.

This clonotype was detected a few times. The chain combines TRBV29-1 with TRBJ2-3; perhaps TRBD1 as D (5 bases). CDR3 size: 12 residues. Germline CDR1 SQVTM, CDR2 ANQGSEA. V lost 3 bases, J lost 8 bases, and 12 bases lay in between. The CDR3 DNA reads as TGCAGCGTTGATGCTGGGGCCGGTACGCAGTATTTT. Translation: CSVDAGAGTQYF.

The gene calls are TRBV7-2 and TRBJ2-7; no clear D gene. This CDR3 has 14 amino acids. Germline-derived CDR1 and CDR2 are SGHTA and FQGNSA. Trimming removed 1 base from V and 2 bases from J, with 9 bases in between. In DNA form, the CDR3 reads TGTGCCAGCAGCTTAGGTCCGGCTCCCTACGAGCAGTACTTC. It encodes CASSLGPAPYEQYF.

This clonotype was detected many times. The chain joins TRBV11-2 to TRBJ2-3; D remains ambiguous. Germline assignment: CDR1 SGHAT and CDR2 FQNNGV. The germline V and J ends were trimmed by 7 bases and 8 bases, with 10 bases remaining between them. CDR3 length equals 11 residues. The CDR3 DNA follows: TGTGCCAGCACCCGAGGTGGTACGCAGTATTTT. Protein product: CASTRGGTQYF. The full variable domain, in which reference TRBV11-2 and TRBJ2-3 provide the parts outside the CDR3, is EAGVAQSPRYKIIEKRQSVAFWCNPISGHATLYWYQQILGQGPKLLIQFQNNGVVDDSQLPKDRFSAERLKGVDSTLKIQPAKLEDSAVYLCASTRGGTQYFGPGTRLTVL.

This clonotype was seen more than once but under ten times. The genes are TRBV7-4 and TRBJ1-1; 8 bases line up with TRBD1. The V gene end was trimmed by 6 bases and the J gene end by 0 bases; junction bases not matched to a gene: 18. The germline V gene encodes CDR1 SGHVT and CDR2 SQSDAQ. This CDR3 has 19 residues. DNA of the CDR3: TGTGCCAGCAGTGGTTGGTACGGACAGGGACACATTGTGAACACTGAAGCTTTCTTT. Translation gives CASSGWYGQGHIVNTEAFF.

This clonotype showed up many times. The gene calls are TRBV7-3 and TRBJ2-1, with 11 positions matching TRBD2. After removal of 5 bases from V and 12 bases from J, the junction contained 12 bases not matched to a gene. CDR1 is SGHTA and CDR2 is FQGTGA in the germline V gene. The CDR3 spans 15 residues. The CDR3 DNA reads as TGTGCCAGCAGCCCACAACTAGCGGGAGCTGGGTGGCAGTTCTTC. Protein: CASSPQLAGAGWQFF.